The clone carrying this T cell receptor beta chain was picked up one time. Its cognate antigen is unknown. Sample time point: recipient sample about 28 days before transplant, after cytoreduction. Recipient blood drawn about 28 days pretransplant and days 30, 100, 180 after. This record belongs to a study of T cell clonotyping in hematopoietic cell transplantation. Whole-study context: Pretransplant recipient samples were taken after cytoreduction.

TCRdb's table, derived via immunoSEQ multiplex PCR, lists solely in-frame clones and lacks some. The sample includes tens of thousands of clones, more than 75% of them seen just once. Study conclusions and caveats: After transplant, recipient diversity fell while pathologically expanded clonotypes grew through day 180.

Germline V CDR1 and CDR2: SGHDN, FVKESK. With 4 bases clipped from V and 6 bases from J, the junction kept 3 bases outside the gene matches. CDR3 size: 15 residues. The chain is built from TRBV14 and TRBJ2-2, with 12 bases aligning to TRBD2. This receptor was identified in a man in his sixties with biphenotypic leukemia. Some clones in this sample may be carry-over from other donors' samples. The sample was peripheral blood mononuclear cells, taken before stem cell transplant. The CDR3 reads CASSPRLAGAGELFF. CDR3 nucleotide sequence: TGTGCCAGCAGCCCACGACTAGCGGGAGCCGGGGAGCTGTTTTTT.